Shown below are 7 T cell receptor beta chains from a single sample sequenced in a study of beta chain features in type 1 diabetes (dated by TCRdb to 2017 to 2018). The library was obtained by the immunoSEQ multiplex PCR assay. All of the isolated RNA was reverse transcribed with the High Capacity cDNA Reverse Transcription Kit, so expressed TCRB transcripts were sequenced. TCRdb holds this immuneACCESS table with in-frame rearrangements only. Some clones are missing; in checked studies, unresolved V genes explain under half, and the rest has no known cause. This sample lists around 200,000 clones; around an eighth were detected once. The ten biggest clones cover 0.62% of the sample. The specimen was central memory CD4+ T cells from blood. The receptors were gathered from a young woman in good health.

The chain couples TRBV5-4 to TRBJ2-1, with 10 bases identical to TRBD1. The CDR3 runs 13 residues. The germline V gene has CDR1 SGHNT and CDR2 YYREEE (reference sequence). The V segment lost 4 bases and the J segment 6 bases; nucleotides outside the gene matches: 1. The CDR3 nucleotides read TGTGCCAGCAGCGGGGACAGGGGCAATGAGCAGTTCTTC. Translated, it gives CASSGDRGNEQFF.

The chain links TRBV9 to TRBJ2-5; maybe TRBD1 (6 bases). The germline V gene has CDR1 SGDLS and CDR2 YYNGEE. The ends were cut back, 0 bases at V and 3 bases at J, with 9 bases in the middle. The CDR3 is 14 amino acids. The CDR3 reads CASSVGQGKETQYF. DNA of the CDR3: TGTGCCAGCAGCGTAGGCCAGGGGAAAGAGACCCAGTACTTC.

The chain combines TRBV23-1 with TRBJ2-7, with unresolved D. TRBV23-1 is an ORF, and what it does is uncertain. Between the trimmed V and J ends, which lost 2 bases and 3 bases, there was a span of 5 bases. This CDR3 is built from 12 residues. CDR3 bases: TGCGCCAGCAGTCAAGGCATCTACGAGCAGTACTTC. Translation: CASSQGIYEQYF.

The chain employs TRBV7-9 and TRBJ2-1; 8 bases map to TRBD1. The CDR3 sequence is 14 residues long. Per the germline V gene, CDR1 is SEHNR and CDR2 is FQNEAQ (reference sequence). Losses at the gene ends were 5 bases for V and 8 bases for J; bases not matched to a gene: 8. CDR3 region: CASSPDRGNDEQFF. CDR3 in DNA: TGTGCCAGCAGCCCTGACAGGGGCAACGATGAGCAGTTCTTC.

This chain links TRBV28 with TRBJ2-7, with 10 bases aligning to TRBD2. CDR1 is MDHEN and CDR2 is SYDVKM in the germline V gene. After removal of 3 bases from V and 12 bases from J, the junction contained 5 bases not matched to a gene. This CDR3 has 12 amino acids. The CDR3 sequence is CASSLVAGGPYF. The CDR3 nucleotides read TGTGCCAGCAGTTTGGTAGCGGGAGGTCCGTACTTC.

Only a few counts were recorded for this clone. The rearrangement joins TRBV15 to TRBJ1-5, with D unclear. This CDR3 contains 14 residues. V lost 6 bases to trimming and J lost 0 bases, with 9 bases between them. Germline V gene data show CDR1 as LNHNV and CDR2 as YYDKDF (reference sequence). CDR3 protein: CATRRTDSNQPQHF. As DNA, the CDR3 is TGTGCCACCAGGCGAACAGATAGCAATCAGCCCCAGCATTTT.

This clone has more than one count but fewer than ten. The gene calls are TRBV7-4 and TRBJ2-3, with TRBD2 identical over 11 bases. This CDR3 is built from 15 residues. CDR1 SGHVT and CDR2 SQSDAQ come from the germline V gene. V shed 4 bases, J shed 6 bases, and the junction held 6 bases outside the gene matches. In DNA, the CDR3 is TGTGCCAGCAGCTCCCTAGCGGGAGGATCGGATACGCAGTATTTT. Protein sequence: CASSSLAGGSDTQYF.